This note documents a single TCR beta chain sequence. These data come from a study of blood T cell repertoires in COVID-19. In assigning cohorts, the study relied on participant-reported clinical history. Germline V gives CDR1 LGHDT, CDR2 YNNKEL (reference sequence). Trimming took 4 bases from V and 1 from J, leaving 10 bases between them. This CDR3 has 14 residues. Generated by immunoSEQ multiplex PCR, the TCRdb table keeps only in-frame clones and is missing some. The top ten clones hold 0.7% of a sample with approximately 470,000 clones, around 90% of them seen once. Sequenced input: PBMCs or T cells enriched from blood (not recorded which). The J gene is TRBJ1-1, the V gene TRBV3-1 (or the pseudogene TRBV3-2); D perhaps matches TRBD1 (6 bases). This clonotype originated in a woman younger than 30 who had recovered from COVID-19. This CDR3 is CASSPGEENTEAFF. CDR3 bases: TGTGCCAGCAGCCCAGGGGAAGAGAACACTGAAGCTTTCTTT.